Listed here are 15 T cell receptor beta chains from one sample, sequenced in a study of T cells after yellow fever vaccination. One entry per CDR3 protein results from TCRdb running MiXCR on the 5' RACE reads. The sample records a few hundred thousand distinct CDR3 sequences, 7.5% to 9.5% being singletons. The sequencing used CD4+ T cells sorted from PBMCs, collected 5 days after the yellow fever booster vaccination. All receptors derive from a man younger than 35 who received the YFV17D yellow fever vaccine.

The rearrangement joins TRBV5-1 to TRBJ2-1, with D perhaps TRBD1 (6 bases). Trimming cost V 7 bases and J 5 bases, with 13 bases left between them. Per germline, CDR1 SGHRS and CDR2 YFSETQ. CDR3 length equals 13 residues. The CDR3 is CASRVGTNNEQFF. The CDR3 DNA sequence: TGCGCCAGCCGGGTCGGGACAAACAATGAGCAGTTCTTC.

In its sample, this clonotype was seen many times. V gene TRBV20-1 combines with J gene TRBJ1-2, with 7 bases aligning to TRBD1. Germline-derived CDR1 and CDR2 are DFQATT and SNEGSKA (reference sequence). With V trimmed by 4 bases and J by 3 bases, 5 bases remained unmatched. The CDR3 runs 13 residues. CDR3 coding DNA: TGCAGTGCTAAGACCGGGACAGACTATGGCTACACCTTC. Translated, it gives CSAKTGTDYGYTF.

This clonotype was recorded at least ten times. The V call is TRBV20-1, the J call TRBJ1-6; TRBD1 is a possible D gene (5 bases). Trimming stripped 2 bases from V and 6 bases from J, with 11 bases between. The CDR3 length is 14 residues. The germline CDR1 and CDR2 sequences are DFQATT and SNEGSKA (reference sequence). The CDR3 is CSARFPGSNSPLHF. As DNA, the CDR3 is TGCAGTGCTAGATTCCCAGGGTCTAATTCACCCCTCCACTTT.

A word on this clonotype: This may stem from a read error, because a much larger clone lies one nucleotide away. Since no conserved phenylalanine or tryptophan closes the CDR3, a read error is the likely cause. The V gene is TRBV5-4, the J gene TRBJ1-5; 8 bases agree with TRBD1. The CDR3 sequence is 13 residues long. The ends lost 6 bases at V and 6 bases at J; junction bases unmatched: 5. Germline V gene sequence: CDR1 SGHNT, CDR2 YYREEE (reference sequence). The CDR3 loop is CASTIDRGQPQHI. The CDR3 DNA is TGTGCCAGCACCATTGACAGGGGTCAGCCCCAGCATATT.

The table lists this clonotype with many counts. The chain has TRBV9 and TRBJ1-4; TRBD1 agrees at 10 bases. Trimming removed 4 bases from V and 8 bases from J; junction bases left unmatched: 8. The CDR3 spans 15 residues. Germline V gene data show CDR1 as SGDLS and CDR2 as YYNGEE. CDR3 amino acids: CASSPPGTGEEKLFF. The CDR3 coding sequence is TGTGCCAGCAGCCCGCCCGGGACAGGGGAAGAAAAACTGTTTTTT.

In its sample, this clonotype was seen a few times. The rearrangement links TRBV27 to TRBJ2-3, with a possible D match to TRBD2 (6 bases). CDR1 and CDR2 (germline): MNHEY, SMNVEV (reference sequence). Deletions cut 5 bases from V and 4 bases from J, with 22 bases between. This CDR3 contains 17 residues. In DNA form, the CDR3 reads TGTGCCAGCAGTCTCGTAGGCAGGCGGGGTTACTCAGATACGCAGTATTTT. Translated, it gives CASSLVGRRGYSDTQYF.

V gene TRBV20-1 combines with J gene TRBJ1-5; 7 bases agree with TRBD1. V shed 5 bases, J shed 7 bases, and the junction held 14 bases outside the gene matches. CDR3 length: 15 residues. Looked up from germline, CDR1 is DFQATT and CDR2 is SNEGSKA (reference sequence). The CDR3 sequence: CSASQGSRVWQPQHF. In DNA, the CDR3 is TGCAGTGCTTCACAGGGGTCCCGAGTTTGGCAGCCCCAGCATTTT.

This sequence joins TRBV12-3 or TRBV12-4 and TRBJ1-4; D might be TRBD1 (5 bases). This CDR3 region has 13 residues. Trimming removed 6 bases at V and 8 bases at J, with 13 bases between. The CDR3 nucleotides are TGTGCCAGCAGGGGACCCGCAGGAGAAAAACTGTTTTTT. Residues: CASRGPAGEKLFF.

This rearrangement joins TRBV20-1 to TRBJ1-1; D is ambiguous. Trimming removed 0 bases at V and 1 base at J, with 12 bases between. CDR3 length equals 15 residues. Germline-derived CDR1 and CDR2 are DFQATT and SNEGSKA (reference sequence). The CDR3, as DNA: TGCAGTGCTAGAGATTTCCGACACCCGAACACTGAAGCTTTCTTT. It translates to CSARDFRHPNTEAFF.

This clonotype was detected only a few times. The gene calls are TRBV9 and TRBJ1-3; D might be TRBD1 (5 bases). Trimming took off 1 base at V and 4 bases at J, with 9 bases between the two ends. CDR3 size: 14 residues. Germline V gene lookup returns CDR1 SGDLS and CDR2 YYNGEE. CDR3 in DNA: TGTGCCAGCAGCGTATCAGGGCGCGGAAACACCATATATTTT. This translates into CASSVSGRGNTIYF. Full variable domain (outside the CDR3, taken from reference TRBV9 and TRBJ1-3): DSGVTQTPKHLITATGQRVTLRCSPRSGDLSVYWYQQSLDQGLQFLIQYYNGEERAKGNILERFSAQQFPDLHSELNLSSLELGDSALYFCASSVSGRGNTIYFGEGSWLTVV.

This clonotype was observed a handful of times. The CDR3 DNA follows: TGCGCCAGCAGCTTGGCTCGGGACAGGGCTGAAGCTTTCTTT. Translating gives CASSLARDRAEAFF. This rearrangement joins TRBV5-1 to TRBJ1-1, with TRBD1 identical over 9 bases. Looked up from germline, CDR1 is SGHRS and CDR2 is YFSETQ. Trimming cost V 0 bases and J 6 bases; bases outside gene matches: 3. The CDR3 runs 14 residues.

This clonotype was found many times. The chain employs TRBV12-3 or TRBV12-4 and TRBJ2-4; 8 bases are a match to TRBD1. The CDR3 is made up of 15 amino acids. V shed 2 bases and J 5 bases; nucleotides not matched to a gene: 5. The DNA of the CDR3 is TGTGCCAGCAGTTTAAGGCAGGGGGCGGAAAACATTCAGTACTTC. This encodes CASSLRQGAENIQYF.

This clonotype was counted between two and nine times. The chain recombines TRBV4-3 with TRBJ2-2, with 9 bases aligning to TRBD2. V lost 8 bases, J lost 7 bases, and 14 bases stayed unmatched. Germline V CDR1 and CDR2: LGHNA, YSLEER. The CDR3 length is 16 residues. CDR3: CASREIAGGLGGELFF. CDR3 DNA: TGCGCCAGCCGCGAAATCGCGGGGGGGCTCGGCGGGGAGCTGTTTTTT.

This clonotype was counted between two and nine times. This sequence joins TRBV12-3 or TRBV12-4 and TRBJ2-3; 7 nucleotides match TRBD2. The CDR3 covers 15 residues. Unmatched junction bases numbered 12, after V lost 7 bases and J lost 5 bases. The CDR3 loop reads CASTKGRGSLDTQYF. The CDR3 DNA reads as TGTGCCAGCACTAAGGGGCGGGGGAGCCTAGATACGCAGTATTTT.

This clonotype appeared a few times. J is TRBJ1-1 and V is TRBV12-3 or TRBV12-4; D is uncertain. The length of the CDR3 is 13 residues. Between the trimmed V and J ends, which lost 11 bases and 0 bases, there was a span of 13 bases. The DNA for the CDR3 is TGTGCCTGTAGGGTTCAGATGAACACTGAAGCTTTCTTT. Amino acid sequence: CACRVQMNTEAFF.